These 18 T cell receptor beta chains were all obtained from the same sample, sequenced in a study of T cells in localized non-small cell lung cancer. Libraries were prepared by immunoSEQ multiplex PCR; TCRdb keeps only in-frame clonotypes and omits some of them. This sample has about 1,300 clones, with 21% found just once. Sequencing was performed on normal lung tissue next to the tumor, taken before any cancer treatment. The source of these receptors is a man aged 40-75 years with stage III squamous cell lung carcinoma.

This clone showed up just a few times. This chain joins TRBV6-8 and TRBJ1-3; no firm D call. CDR1 MNHGY and CDR2 SAAAGT come from the germline V gene. There are 15 residues in the CDR3. V shed 4 bases and J shed 2 bases, with 12 bases lying between them. In DNA form, the CDR3 reads TGTGCCAGCAGTTCATCACCCCCTCCTGGAAACACCATATATTTT. Protein sequence: CASSSSPPPGNTIYF.

The V gene is TRBV5-1, the J gene TRBJ2-2; D is undetermined. The CDR3 consists of 14 residues. The V and J ends lost 4 bases and 1 base respectively, with 8 bases between them. The V gene's germline CDR1 is SGHRS and CDR2 YFSETQ. Here the CDR3 DNA reads TGCGCCAGCAGCCCTTCCGGGAACACCGGGGAGCTGTTTTTT. Its translation is CASSPSGNTGELFF.

The chain links TRBV30 to TRBJ1-5, with D possibly being TRBD1 (6 bases). Germline V CDR1 and CDR2: GTSNPN, SVGIG (reference sequence). The CDR3 is 13 residues long. Deletions cut 5 bases from V and 9 bases from J, with 17 bases between. The CDR3, as DNA: TGTGCCTGGGGTTCGACAGGTTCGACGCCCCAGCATTTT. Its translation: CAWGSTGSTPQHF.

The rearrangement uses TRBV7-6 and TRBJ2-7; D possibly corresponds to TRBD2 (6 bases). V was pared by 1 base and J by 7 bases, with 20 bases between. This CDR3 has 16 residues. Germline CDR1 and CDR2: SGHVS and FNYEAQ. CDR3 region: CASSLEVADPGREQYF. CDR3 nucleotides: TGTGCCAGCAGCTTAGAGGTTGCGGACCCAGGGAGGGAGCAGTACTTC.

The gene calls are TRBV14 and TRBJ1-2, with 7 bases aligning to TRBD1. After removal of 4 bases from V and 4 bases from J, the junction contained 6 bases not matched to a gene. CDR1 SGHDN and CDR2 FVKESK come from the germline V gene. The CDR3 totals 14 residues. In nucleotides, the CDR3 is TGTGCCAGCAGCCCGACAGGGTGGGCCTATGGCTACACCTTC. Its translation is CASSPTGWAYGYTF.

V and J are TRBV6-8 and TRBJ1-4; 9 bases agree with TRBD1. Germline CDR1 MNHGY, CDR2 SAAAGT. The CDR3 extends over 17 amino acids. The trim removed 4 bases at V and 2 bases at J, leaving 8 bases unmatched. CDR3 DNA: TGTGCCAGCAGTTCCGATGGACAGGGGCGGACTAATGAAAAACTGTTTTTT. Encoded protein: CASSSDGQGRTNEKLFF.

A few counts support this clone. The V and J genes are TRBV6-8 and TRBJ1-1, with 9 bases lining up with TRBD1. The ends lost 6 bases at V and 1 base at J; junction bases unmatched: 6. Looked up from germline, CDR1 is MNHGY and CDR2 is SAAAGT. This CDR3 contains 15 residues. The CDR3 nucleotides read TGTGCCAGCAGCCACAGGGGACAGGGGAACACTGAAGCTTTCTTT. This encodes CASSHRGQGNTEAFF.

The gene calls are TRBV29-1 and TRBJ2-5; no reliable D call. V lost 6 bases and J 4 bases, leaving 15 bases between the germline ends. The CDR3 length is 13 residues. Per the germline V gene, CDR1 is SQVTM and CDR2 is ANQGSEA. CDR3 bases: TGCAGCGTGGGCCCCACCTCGGGAGAGACCCAGTACTTC. Protein product: CSVGPTSGETQYF.

The chain couples TRBV28 to TRBJ2-3, with a tentative D call TRBD1 (6 bases). The CDR3 has 12 residues. Germline lookup yields CDR1 MDHEN and CDR2 SYDVKM. V lost 6 bases, J lost 8 bases, and 12 bases lay in between. The CDR3 protein is CASSPQGLTQYF. CDR3 coding DNA: TGTGCCAGCAGCCCACAGGGCCTTACGCAGTATTTT.

The chain joins TRBV5-1 to TRBJ1-2; no clear D. This CDR3 has 15 amino acids. Trimming cost V 0 bases and J 4 bases, with 13 bases left between them. Per the germline V gene, CDR1 is SGHRS and CDR2 is YFSETQ. The CDR3 loop reads CASSLGPTSLYGYTF. The CDR3 DNA reads TGCGCCAGCAGCTTGGGTCCCACTTCCCTCTATGGCTACACCTTC.

The J gene is TRBJ2-1, the V gene TRBV6-8; D ambiguous. V lost 2 bases to trimming and J lost 7 bases, with 6 bases between them. The germline CDR1 and CDR2 sequences are MNHGY and SAAAGT. This CDR3 has 12 amino acids. CDR3 protein: CASSYDGNEQFF. The CDR3, as DNA: TGTGCCAGCAGTTACGACGGTAATGAGCAGTTCTTC.

This clone is classed as medium-sized. The V call is TRBV11-3, the J call TRBJ2-2; TRBD1 agrees at 10 bases. Germline-derived CDR1 and CDR2 are SGHNT and YENEEA. The V and J ends lost 7 bases and 4 bases, in that order; junction bases with no gene match: 6. The CDR3 is 15 amino acids. As DNA, the CDR3 is TGTGCCAGCAATTCCGGGACAGGGGTCACCGGGGAGCTGTTTTTT. It translates to CASNSGTGVTGELFF. Full variable domain (rest looked up from reference TRBV11-3 and TRBJ2-2): EAGVVQSPRYKIIEKKQPVAFWCNPISGHNTLYWYLQNLGQGPELLIRYENEEAVDDSQLPKDRFSAERLKGVDSTLKIQPAELGDSAVYLCASNSGTGVTGELFFGEGSRLTVL.

The rearrangement uses TRBV11-3 and TRBJ1-4, with D maybe TRBD1 (5 bases). Germline-derived CDR1 and CDR2 are SGHNT and YENEEA. CDR3 length: 15 amino acids. The V end was cut by 5 bases, the J end by 6 bases, with 16 bases between. For the CDR3, the DNA is TGTGCCAGCAGCATACGGGACGCCCGGGATGAAAAACTGTTTTTT. Its protein product is CASSIRDARDEKLFF.

The chain is built from TRBV28 and TRBJ1-2, with D uncertain. The CDR3 runs to 15 residues. Germline assignment: CDR1 MDHEN and CDR2 SYDVKM. The V and J ends lost 2 bases and 5 bases respectively, with 15 bases between them. CDR3 nucleotide sequence: TGTGCCAGCAGTTTACACTCTCGCCCCTGGTATGGCTACACCTTC. Translation gives CASSLHSRPWYGYTF.

The gene calls are TRBV6-8 and TRBJ1-4; the D gene is possibly TRBD1 (5 bases). Trimming stripped 5 bases from V and 12 bases from J, with 16 bases between. Germline CDR1 and CDR2: MNHGY and SAAAGT. The CDR3 loop spans 13 amino acids. The CDR3 protein is CASSDGRAGELFF. The CDR3 nucleotides read TGTGCCAGCAGTGACGGCAGGGCCGGGGAACTGTTTTTT.

The rearrangement uses TRBV6-8 and TRBJ1-1; a weak D match, TRBD1 (6 bases). The CDR3 runs 13 residues. Looked up from germline, CDR1 is MNHGY and CDR2 is SAAAGT. V lost 6 bases to trimming and J lost 5 bases, with 13 bases between them. The CDR3 nucleotides are TGTGCCAGCAGATCCCAGGGGAAAACTGAAGCTTTCTTT. This gives the protein CASRSQGKTEAFF.

This clone has just a few counts. The rearrangement uses TRBV18 and TRBJ2-1; D perhaps matches TRBD2 (6 bases). The CDR3 is made up of 15 amino acids. CDR1 is KGHSH, CDR2 LQKENI, per germline. Trimming removed 3 bases at V and 9 bases at J, with 18 bases between. The CDR3 DNA sequence: TGTGCCAGCTCACCGGCGGGGCGGTCGGGTAGTGAGCAGTTCTTC. Translation gives CASSPAGRSGSEQFF.

This clone ranks as medium-sized. The rearrangement links TRBV11-3 to TRBJ2-5; D might be TRBD1 (6 bases). The germline V and J ends were trimmed by 3 bases and 7 bases, with 18 bases remaining between them. CDR1 SGHNT and CDR2 YENEEA come from the germline V gene. There are 15 residues in the CDR3. CDR3 in amino acids: CASSLGDTSLGTQYF. The CDR3 DNA follows: TGTGCCAGCAGCTTGGGGGACACTTCCCTGGGGACCCAGTACTTC.